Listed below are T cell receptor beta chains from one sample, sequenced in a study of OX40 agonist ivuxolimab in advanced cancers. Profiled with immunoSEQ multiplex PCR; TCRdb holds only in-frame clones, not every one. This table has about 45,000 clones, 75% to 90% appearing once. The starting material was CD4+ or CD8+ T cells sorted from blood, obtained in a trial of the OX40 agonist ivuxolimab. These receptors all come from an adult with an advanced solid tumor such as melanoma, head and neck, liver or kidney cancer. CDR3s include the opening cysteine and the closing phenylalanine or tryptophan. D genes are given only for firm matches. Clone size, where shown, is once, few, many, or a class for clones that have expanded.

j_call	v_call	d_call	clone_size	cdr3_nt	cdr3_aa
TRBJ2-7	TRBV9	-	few	TGTGCCAGCAGCCCTAGGGACGGGGAGAGGGAGCAGTACTTC	CASSPRDGEREQYF
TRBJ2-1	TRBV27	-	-	TGTGCCAGCAGTCTCCTTTTAGGGGAGCAGTTCTTC	CASSLLLGEQFF
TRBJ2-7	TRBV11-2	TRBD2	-	TGTGCCAGCAGCCTCGGGACTAGCGGGCTCTACGAGCAGTACTTC	CASSLGTSGLYEQYF
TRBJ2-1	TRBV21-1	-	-	TGTGCCAGCATGGAGCGACTAGCGGGGGTGCTCAGCTCCTACAATGAGCAGTTCTTC	CASMERLAGVLSSYNEQFF
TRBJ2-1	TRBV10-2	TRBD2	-	TGCGCCAGCAGCGCCGGGACTAGCGGGCTCTACAATGAGCAGTTCTTC	CASSAGTSGLYNEQFF
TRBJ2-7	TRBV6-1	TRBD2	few	TGTGCCAGCAGAGAGGGACTAGGACCGTCCTACGAGCAGTACTTC	CASREGLGPSYEQYF
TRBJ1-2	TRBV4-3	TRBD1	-	TGCGCCAGCAGCCAAGATGCGGGACAGAACTATGGCTACACCTTC	CASSQDAGQNYGYTF
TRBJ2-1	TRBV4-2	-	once	TGTGCCAGCAGCCAGGGGGACCCCTACAATGAGCAGTTCTTC	CASSQGDPYNEQFF
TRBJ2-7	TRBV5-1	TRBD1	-	TGCGCCAGCACCGACCTACCGGGACAGGGGACCTACGAGCAGTACTTC	CASTDLPGQGTYEQYF
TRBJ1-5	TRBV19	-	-	TGTGCCAGTAGTAGAAAGGGGTACAATCAGCCCCAGCATTTT	CASSRKGYNQPQHF
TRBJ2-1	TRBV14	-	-	TGTGCCAGCAGCCAAGATTCCAATGAGCAGTTCTTC	CASSQDSNEQFF
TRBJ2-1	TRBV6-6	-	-	TGTGCCAGCATACAAGACGGGGGTACACCGTATGTGCAGTTCTTC	CASIQDGGTPYVQFF
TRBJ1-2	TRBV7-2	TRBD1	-	TGTGCCAGCAGCTCGGACAGGGGTCCGGTCGATGGCTACACCTTC	CASSSDRGPVDGYTF
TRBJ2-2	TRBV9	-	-	TGTGCCAGCAGCGTAGCGGGGACCGGGGAGCTGTTTTTT	CASSVAGTGELFF
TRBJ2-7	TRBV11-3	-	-	TGTGCCAGCAGCTCCGGGACCAAGCTCTACGAGCAGTACTTC	CASSSGTKLYEQYF
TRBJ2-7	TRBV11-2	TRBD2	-	TGTGCCAGCAGCTCCTGGGAGGGAGGGTCTTACGAGCAGTACTTC	CASSSWEGGSYEQYF
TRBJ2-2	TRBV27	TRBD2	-	TGTGCCAGTACAGTCCTAGCGGGACCCCTCGGCGGGGAGCTGTTTTTT	CASTVLAGPLGGELFF
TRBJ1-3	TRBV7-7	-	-	TGTGCCAGCAGCTTAGCGATGGGGGGGCAAGGAAACACCATATATTTT	CASSLAMGGQGNTIYF
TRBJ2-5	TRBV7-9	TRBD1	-	TGTGCCAGCACCCCAGGGGGTCCCCAAGAGACCCAGTACTTC	CASTPGGPQETQYF
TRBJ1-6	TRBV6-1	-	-	TGTGCCAGCAGTGAGGACACGGGCTATAATTCACCCCTCCACTTT	CASSEDTGYNSPLHF
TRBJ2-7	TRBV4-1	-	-	TGCGCCAGCAGCCAAGAGGGCAGGGAGTACGAGCAGTACTTC	CASSQEGREYEQYF
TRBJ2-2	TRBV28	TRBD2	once	TGTGCCAGCAACCCGACTAGCGGGGGAAACACCGGGGAGCTGTTTTTT	CASNPTSGGNTGELFF
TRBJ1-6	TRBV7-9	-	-	TGTGCCAGCAGCTCAGACGGATATAATTCACCCCTCCACTTT	CASSSDGYNSPLHF
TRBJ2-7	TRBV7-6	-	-	TGTGCCAGCAGCGTACTAGAAATCTACGAGCAGTACTTC	CASSVLEIYEQYF
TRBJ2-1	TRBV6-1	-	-	TGTGCCAGCAGCACCACGCGTTACAATGAGCAGTTCTTC	CASSTTRYNEQFF
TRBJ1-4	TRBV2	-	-	TGTGCCAGCCTAAGGTTCTCTAATGAAAAACTGTTTTTT	CASLRFSNEKLFF
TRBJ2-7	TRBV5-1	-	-	TGCGCCAGCAGCTTGGCCAGGGAGTACGAGCAGTACTTC	CASSLAREYEQYF
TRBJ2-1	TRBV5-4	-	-	TGTGCCAGCAGCTCCCTACTAGAGCAGTTCTTC	CASSSLLEQFF
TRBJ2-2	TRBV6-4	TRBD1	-	TGTGCCAGCAGTGCAAAGGCAGGGGGCCGTACCGGGGAGCTGTTTTTT	CASSAKAGGRTGELFF
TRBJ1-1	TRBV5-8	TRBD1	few	TGTGCCAGCAGCTCGGGACAGGGCTACACTGAAGCTTTCTTT	CASSSGQGYTEAFF
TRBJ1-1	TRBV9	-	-	TGTGCCAGCCGCTGGGCATCCGACACTGAAGCTTTCTTT	CASRWASDTEAFF
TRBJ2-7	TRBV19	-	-	TGTGCCAGTAGTATGAACTACGAGCAGTACTTC	CASSMNYEQYF
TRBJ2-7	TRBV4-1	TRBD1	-	TGCGCCAGCAGCCAAGTGGGGACAGGGGAATACGAGCAGTACTTC	CASSQVGTGEYEQYF
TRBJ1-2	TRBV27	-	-	TGTGCCAGCAGTTTATCGTCCTCCGTTGGGGCTGACTATGGCTACACCTTC	CASSLSSSVGADYGYTF
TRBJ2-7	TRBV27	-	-	TGTGCCAGCAGTCCCCGTCAGGGATTCGAGCAGTACTTC	CASSPRQGFEQYF
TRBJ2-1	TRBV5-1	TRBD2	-	TGCGCCAGCAGCTCCCGAGGTAGCGGGGGGGTTGAGTTCTTC	CASSSRGSGGVEFF
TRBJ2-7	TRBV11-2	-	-	TGTGCCAGCAGCTTACAGGTATCGTACGAGCAGTACTTC	CASSLQVSYEQYF
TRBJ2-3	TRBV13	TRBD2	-	TGTGCCAGCAGCACCGAAGCGGAGCGGGGGGGCCTGGATACGCAGTATTTT	CASSTEAERGGLDTQYF
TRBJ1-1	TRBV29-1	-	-	TGCAGCGTTGAAGACGGGGCTAGCGCTGAAGCTTTCTTT	CSVEDGASAEAFF
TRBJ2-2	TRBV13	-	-	TGTGCCAGCAGCTCCGGGGACACCGGGGAGCTGTTTTTT	CASSSGDTGELFF
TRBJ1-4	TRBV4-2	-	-	TGTGCCAGCAGCCAAGCCAAAGACCGCTTTAATGAAAAACTGTTTTTT	CASSQAKDRFNEKLFF
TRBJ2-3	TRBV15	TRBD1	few	TGTGCCACCAGCATAAGACAGGGGGGGACCACAGATACGCAGTATTTT	CATSIRQGGTTDTQYF